This TCR beta chain was profiled in a study of blood T cell repertoires in COVID-19. In the study overall: The United States, Italy and Spain were the sources of the acute and convalescent COVID-19 samples. Sources were T cells, B-cell-depleted T cells, or PBMCs; the material itself was cDNA or gDNA.

Methods used by the authors: Amplifying reference gene primers gave estimates of nucleated cell counts. Clones were sequenced by immunoSEQ multiplex PCR, and TCRdb holds only the in-frame ones, with some missing. The V and J calls and the clone size are those of that table, but D and trimming were determined from the DNA. Altogether 30,000 to 35,000 clones are present, about 88% being singletons, with the ten largest covering about 64%. Trimming cost V 2 bases and J 8 bases, with 15 bases left between them. Germline loops: CDR1 LNHDA, CDR2 SQIVND (reference sequence). The CDR3 is 15 residues long. The sequence was obtained from a man aged 70-80 years with acute or convalescent COVID-19. Sequences were obtained from peripheral blood. V and J are TRBV19 and TRBJ1-4; tentative D call: TRBD1 (5 bases). CDR3 nucleotides: TGTGCCAGTAGTATATTAGGGGCCCCTCTCGAAAAACTGTTTTTT. Protein product: CASSILGAPLEKLFF.